This passage covers 18 T cell receptor beta chains from one sample sequenced in a study of tumor-infiltrating lymphocytes in primary liver carcinoma. Unsorted whole blood served as the source of blood RNA, and germline DNA was extracted as well. cDNA specific to TCR beta was made from approximately 0.55 ug of total RNA, with a constant-region primer employed for priming. Three nested multiplex PCR rounds, a slightly modified ARM-PCR, produced the libraries for TCR beta. TRBV1-TRBV30 forward and Cbeta reverse primers drove the first two roughly 9-cycle rounds. TCRdb reprocessed the multiplex PCR reads via MiXCR and lists one record per CDR3 protein. The sample shows around 210,000 distinct CDR3 sequences, 65% of them seen only once. Material: peripheral blood. All receptors derive from a woman in her sixties or seventies with primary liver carcinoma and hepatitis B virus infection.

The rearrangement uses TRBV29-1 and TRBJ2-1, with 9 bases lining up with TRBD1. This CDR3 has 14 residues. CDR1 SQVTM and CDR2 ANQGSEA come from the germline V gene. V trimming: 7 bases; J trimming: 5 bases; junction bases outside the gene matches: 9. CDR3 DNA: TGCAGCGGAGCCGGGACAGGGCTGAACAATGAGCAGTTCTTC. Translating gives CSGAGTGLNNEQFF.

With regard to this clonotype: This may be a read error: a much more frequent sequence differs by one nucleotide. The CDR3 reads CASSQAYLTLNTEAFF. The CDR3 region has the DNA TGCGCCAGCAGCCAAGCCTACCTGACCCTAAACACTGAAGCTTTCTTT. The chain uses TRBV4-1 and TRBJ1-1; D is uncertain. The germline V gene encodes CDR1 MGHRA and CDR2 YSYEKL. V was shortened by 1 base and J by 2 bases, with 14 bases between the two germline ends. CDR3 length equals 16 residues.

Comment on this clonotype: Since the CDR3 does not end with the conserved phenylalanine or tryptophan, this likely comes from a read error. V usage is TRBV11-2 and J usage is TRBJ2-7, with 9 nucleotides matching TRBD2. Germline loops: CDR1 SGHAT, CDR2 FQNNGV. The CDR3 sequence is 15 residues long. Losses at the gene ends were 1 base for V and 1 base for J; bases not matched to a gene: 2. DNA for the CDR3: TGTGCCAGCAGCTTAGTAGCGGGAGAGTCCTACGAGCAGTACTAC. Translating it yields CASSLVAGESYEQYY.

Turning to this clonotype: One junction end disagrees with the germline gene, perhaps due to a read error. The rearrangement uses TRBV2 and TRBJ2-1; TRBD2 matches 9 bases. Germline V CDR1 and CDR2: SNHLY, FYNNEI. The CDR3 extends over 15 amino acids. CDR3 amino acids: CASKWTGGRVDEHFF. The CDR3 nucleotides are TGTGCCAGCAAGTGGACGGGCGGGAGGGTTGATGAGCACTTCTTC.

This clonotype was seen once. Compared with germline, one end of the junction differs, possibly owing to a read error. V usage is TRBV6-6 and J usage is TRBJ2-5; D is ambiguous. The germline CDR1 and CDR2 sequences are MNHNY and SVGAGI (reference sequence). CDR3 length equals 15 residues. The CDR3 spells CAISPPHGYQETQYF. The CDR3 region has the DNA TGTGCCATCAGTCCCCCCCACGGGTACCAAGAGACCCAGTACTTC.

The gene calls are TRBV29-1 and TRBJ2-3; TRBD2 aligns across 13 bases. Germline V CDR1 and CDR2: SQVTM, ANQGSEA. The CDR3 is 20 residues long. V shed 6 bases and J 0 bases; nucleotides not matched to a gene: 18. For the CDR3, the DNA is TGCAGCGTCCCCGGGACTAGCGGGATCTCCACTTACTGGAGCACAGATACGCAGTATTTT. It yields the protein CSVPGTSGISTYWSTDTQYF.

This clonotype appeared a few times. A junction boundary mismatches the germline segment, possibly from a read error. V gene TRBV6-1 combines with J gene TRBJ2-2, with 10 bases identical to TRBD2. This CDR3 contains 16 residues. Looked up from germline, CDR1 is MNHNS and CDR2 is SASEGT. CDR3 sequence reads: CASSSGTSVNIGELFF. The CDR3 bases are TGTGCCAGCAGTTCCGGGACTAGCGTTAACATCGGGGAGCTGTTTTTT.

A note on this clonotype: Compared with germline, one end of the junction differs, possibly owing to a read error. The CDR3 nucleotides are TGTGCCAGCGGCCTCTTAGCGGGAGCGGGAAACATTCACTACTTC. Translation: CASGLLAGAGNIHYF. The chain combines TRBV11-2 with TRBJ2-4; 9 bases map to TRBD2. The germline V gene has CDR1 SGHAT and CDR2 FQNNGV. This CDR3 is 15 amino acids long.

V usage is TRBV28 and J usage is TRBJ2-5, with D possibly being TRBD1 (6 bases). The V end lost 5 bases, the J end lost 5 bases, and 12 bases lay between the germline ends. The length of the CDR3 is 13 residues. Germline assignment: CDR1 MDHEN and CDR2 SYDVKM. The CDR3 region is CASSPGAPETQYF. CDR3 sequence (DNA): TGTGCCAGCAGTCCAGGGGCTCCGGAGACCCAGTACTTC.

A note on this clonotype: An end of the junction differs from the germline gene, which may be a read error. The CDR3 is CASSYLSPSRYVQYF. The CDR3 DNA reads TGTGCCAGCAGTTACTTGAGTCCTAGCAGGTACGTGCAGTACTTC. J is TRBJ2-7 and V is TRBV6-5; possible D gene TRBD2, 5 bases. The CDR3 is 15 residues long. Germline V lookup: CDR1 MNHEY, CDR2 SVGAGI.

The chain links TRBV11-2 to TRBJ1-3; D gene unclear. V lost 6 bases and J 8 bases, leaving 14 bases between the germline ends. This CDR3 has 13 amino acids. Germline V gene sequence: CDR1 SGHAT, CDR2 FQNNGV. The CDR3 DNA is TGTGCCAGCAGAAGGACCGGGTTGTACACCATATATTTT. It translates to CASRRTGLYTIYF. Drawing the rest from reference TRBV11-2 and TRBJ1-3, the complete variable domain is EAGVAQSPRYKIIEKRQSVAFWCNPISGHATLYWYQQILGQGPKLLIQFQNNGVVDDSQLPKDRFSAERLKGVDSTLKIQPAKLEDSAVYLCASRRTGLYTIYFGEGSWLTVV.

In its sample, this clonotype was seen many times. The rearrangement joins TRBV7-8 to TRBJ2-1, with a weak D call TRBD2 (5 bases). The CDR3 has 14 amino acids. Trimming took off 8 bases at V and 5 bases at J, with 16 bases between the two ends. CDR1 is SGHVS, CDR2 FQNEAQ, per germline. CDR3 sequence (DNA): TGTGCCAGCTATCCGGGGAGTTTAAACAATGAGCAGTTCTTC. This sequence encodes CASYPGSLNNEQFF.

A note on this clonotype: With a much larger clone just one base away, this may be a read error. The CDR3 spells CTSSSQGRYYEQYF. The CDR3, as DNA: TGTACCAGCAGTTCGCAGGGCCGCTACTACGAGCAGTACTTC. This chain links TRBV6-6 with TRBJ2-7, with D tentatively TRBD1 (5 bases). This CDR3 is built from 14 residues. Germline V gene data show CDR1 as MNHNY and CDR2 as SVGAGI (reference sequence).

Notes on this clonotype: One junction end disagrees with the germline gene, perhaps due to a read error. This chain joins TRBV13 and TRBJ2-5; D is uncertain. The germline V gene has CDR1 PRHDT and CDR2 FYEKMQ (reference sequence). The CDR3 has 12 amino acids. The CDR3 reads CVSSSLGETQYF. CDR3 in DNA: TGTGTCAGCAGCTCCCTAGGGGAGACCCAGTACTTC.

Comment on this clonotype: A much more abundant neighbour one base away suggests this may be a read error. V and J are TRBV4-1 and TRBJ1-3; possible D gene TRBD1, 5 bases. V lost 4 bases and J lost 2, with 18 bases in between. CDR1 and CDR2 (germline): MGHRA, YSYEKL. This CDR3 has 17 amino acids. For the CDR3, the DNA is TGCGCCAGCAGCCTAGGGTCAGGGAGGGCGACTGGAAACACCATATATTTT. Translating gives CASSLGSGRATGNTIYF.

This rearrangement joins TRBV7-9 to TRBJ2-1; either TRBD1 or TRBD2 may fit D (6 bases each). V was clipped by 5 bases and J by 1 base, with 12 bases between them. The CDR3 extends over 15 amino acids. Per the germline V gene, CDR1 is SEHNR and CDR2 is FQNEAQ (reference sequence). The CDR3 DNA follows: TGTGCCAGCAGCCCAAGGAGGGGGTCCTACAATGAGCAGTTCTTC. Residues: CASSPRRGSYNEQFF.

This clonotype was seen a single time. A read error may produce the germline difference seen at one junction end. The chain joins TRBV11-3 to TRBJ2-4; D ambiguous. The CDR3 sequence is 14 residues long. Germline V CDR1 and CDR2: SGHNT, YENEEA. The CDR3 loop reads CASSYWVAKNVQYF. CDR3 DNA sequence: TGTGCCAGCAGCTATTGGGTAGCCAAAAACGTTCAGTACTTC.

The chain combines TRBV29-1 with TRBJ2-2, with 8 bases identical to TRBD1. V lost 0 bases and J lost 8; bases outside the gene matches: 8. This CDR3 is built from 15 residues. Per germline, CDR1 SQVTM and CDR2 ANQGSEA. The CDR3 nucleotides are TGCAGCGTTGAAGATCACGGGACAGGTGGTGGGGAGCTGTTTTTT. As protein: CSVEDHGTGGGELFF.